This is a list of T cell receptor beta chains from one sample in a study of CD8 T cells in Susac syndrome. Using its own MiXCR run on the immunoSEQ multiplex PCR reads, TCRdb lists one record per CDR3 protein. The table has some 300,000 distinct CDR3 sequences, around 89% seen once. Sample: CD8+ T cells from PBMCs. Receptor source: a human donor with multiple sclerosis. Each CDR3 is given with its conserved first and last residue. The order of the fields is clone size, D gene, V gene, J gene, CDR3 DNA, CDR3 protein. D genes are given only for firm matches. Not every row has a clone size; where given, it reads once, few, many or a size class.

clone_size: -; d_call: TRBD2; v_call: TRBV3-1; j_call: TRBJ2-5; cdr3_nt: TGTGCCAGCAGCCAAGATGTAGCGGGGGCCTCCTTCCAAGAGACCCAGTACTTC; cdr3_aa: CASSQDVAGASFQETQYF
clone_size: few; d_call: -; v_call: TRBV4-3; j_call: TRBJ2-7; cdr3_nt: TGCGCCAGCAGCCAAGACTGGACGGGATCCTACGAGCAGTACTTC; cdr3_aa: CASSQDWTGSYEQYF
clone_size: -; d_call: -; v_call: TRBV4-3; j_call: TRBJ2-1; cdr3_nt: TGCGCCAGCAGCCAATATTTACAGGGCTACAATGAGCAGTTCTTC; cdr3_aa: CASSQYLQGYNEQFF
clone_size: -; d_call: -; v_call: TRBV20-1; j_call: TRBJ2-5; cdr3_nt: TGCAGTGCTGATGACCCGGAAAAAGAGACCCAGTACTTC; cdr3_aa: CSADDPEKETQYF
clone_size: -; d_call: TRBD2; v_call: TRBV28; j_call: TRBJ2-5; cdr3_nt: TGTGCCAGCAGTTTGCTAGCGGGGGAAGAGACCCAGTACTTC; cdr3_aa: CASSLLAGEETQYF
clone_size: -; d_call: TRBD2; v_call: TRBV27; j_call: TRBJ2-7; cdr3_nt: TGTGCCAGCAGTTCCAGAGGGGGACTAGCGGGCGTCTTCGAGCAGTACTTC; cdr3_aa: CASSSRGGLAGVFEQYF
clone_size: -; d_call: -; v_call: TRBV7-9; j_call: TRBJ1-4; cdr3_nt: TGTGCCAGCAGCAGCAACCGGGACACCACCCCTGAAAAACTGTTTTTT; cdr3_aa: CASSSNRDTTPEKLFF
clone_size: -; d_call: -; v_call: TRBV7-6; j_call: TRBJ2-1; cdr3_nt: TGTGCCAGCAGTCCGGACGGGAGTATGGGCAATGAGCAGTTCTTC; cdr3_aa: CASSPDGSMGNEQFF
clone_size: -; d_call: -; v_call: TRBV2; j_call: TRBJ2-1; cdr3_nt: TGTGCCAGCAGGCGACGGGCCAGCTACAATGAGCAGTTCTTC; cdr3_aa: CASRRRASYNEQFF
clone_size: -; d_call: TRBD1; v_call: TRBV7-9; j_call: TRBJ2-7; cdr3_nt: TGTGCCAGCAGCTTACCAAAGACAGGGACCTACGAGCAGTACTTC; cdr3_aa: CASSLPKTGTYEQYF
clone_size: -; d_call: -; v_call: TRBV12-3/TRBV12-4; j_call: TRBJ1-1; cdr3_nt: TGTGCCAGCAGTTTCGACACGGTCGTCGCTTTCTTT; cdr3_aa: CASSFDTVVAFF
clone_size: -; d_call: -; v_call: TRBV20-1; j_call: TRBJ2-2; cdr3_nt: TGCAGTGCTACCGCCAGCGGAGATAACACCGGGGAGCTGTTTTTT; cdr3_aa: CSATASGDNTGELFF
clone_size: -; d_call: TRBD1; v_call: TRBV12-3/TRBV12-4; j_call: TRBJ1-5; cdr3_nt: TGTGCCAGCAGTTCCGACAGGGTCGGCAATCAGCCCCAGCATTTT; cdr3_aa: CASSSDRVGNQPQHF
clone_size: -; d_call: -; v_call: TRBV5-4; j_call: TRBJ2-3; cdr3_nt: TGTGCCAGCAGCTTGGGCGGGACCGGGGATACGCAGTATTTT; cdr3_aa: CASSLGGTGDTQYF
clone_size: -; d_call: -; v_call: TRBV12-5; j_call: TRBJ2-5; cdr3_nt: TGTGCTAGTGGTCTGGATCTCGTAGGGGGATTCGAGACCCAGTACTTC; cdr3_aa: CASGLDLVGGFETQYF
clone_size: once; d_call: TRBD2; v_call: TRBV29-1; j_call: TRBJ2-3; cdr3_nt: TGCAGCGTAATATCGACTAGCGGGGGGCCCTTACGCACAGATACGCAGTATTTT; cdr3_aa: CSVISTSGGPLRTDTQYF
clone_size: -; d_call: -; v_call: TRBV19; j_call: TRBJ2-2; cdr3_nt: TGTGCCAGTAGTACTGGAGCCCTACCCACCGGGGAGCTGTTTTTT; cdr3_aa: CASSTGALPTGELFF
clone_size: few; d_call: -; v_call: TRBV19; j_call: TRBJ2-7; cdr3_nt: TGTGCCAGTAGTATGTTGGTTGGCGGGGAGCAGTACTTC; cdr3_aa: CASSMLVGGEQYF
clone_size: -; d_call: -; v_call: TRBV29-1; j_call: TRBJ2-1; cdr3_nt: TGCAGCGCCAAGACCAGGTCCGATGAGCAGTTCTTC; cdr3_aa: CSAKTRSDEQFF
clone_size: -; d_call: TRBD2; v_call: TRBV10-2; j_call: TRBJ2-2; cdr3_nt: TGCGCCAGCAGATCGGGACTAGCGAACACCGGGGAGCTGTTTTTT; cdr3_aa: CASRSGLANTGELFF
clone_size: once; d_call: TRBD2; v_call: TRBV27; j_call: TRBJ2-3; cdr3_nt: TGTGCCAGCAGCCCCAGGACTAGCGGCCCCACAGATACGCAGTATTTT; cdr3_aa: CASSPRTSGPTDTQYF
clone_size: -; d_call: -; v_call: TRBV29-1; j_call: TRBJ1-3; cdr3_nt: TGCAGCGGTGGAGGGACTGAAAACACCATATATTTT; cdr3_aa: CSGGGTENTIYF
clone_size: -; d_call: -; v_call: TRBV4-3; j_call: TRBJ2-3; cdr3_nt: TGCGCCAGCAGCCAAGATCTCGGTAACTGGCCTAGCACAGATACGCAGTATTTT; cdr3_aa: CASSQDLGNWPSTDTQYF
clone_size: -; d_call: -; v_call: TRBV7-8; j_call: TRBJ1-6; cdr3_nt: TGTGCCAGCAACACGGACAGAAATTCTAGCTCCTATAATTCACCCCTCCACTTT; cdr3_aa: CASNTDRNSSSYNSPLHF
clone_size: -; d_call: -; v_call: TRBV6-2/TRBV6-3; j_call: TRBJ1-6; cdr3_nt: TGTGCCAGCAGACTTTCAGGGACCAATAATTCACCCCTCCACTTT; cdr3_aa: CASRLSGTNNSPLHF
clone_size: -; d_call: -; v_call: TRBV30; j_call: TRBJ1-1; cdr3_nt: TGTGCCTGGAGTGTAAGCGGGGCCACTGAAGCTTTCTTT; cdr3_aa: CAWSVSGATEAFF
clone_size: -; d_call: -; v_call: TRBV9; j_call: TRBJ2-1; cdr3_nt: TGTGCCAGCAGTGTTCAGGGCTACAATGAGCAGTTCTTC; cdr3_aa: CASSVQGYNEQFF
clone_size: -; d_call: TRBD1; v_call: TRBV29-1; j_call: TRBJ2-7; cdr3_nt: TGCAGCGTCGGGACAGGTCATTCCCACGAGCAGTACTTC; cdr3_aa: CSVGTGHSHEQYF
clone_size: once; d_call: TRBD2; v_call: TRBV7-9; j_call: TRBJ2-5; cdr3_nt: TGTGCCGGCAGCCCATCGACCGGGACTAGCGGTACATGGACCCAGTACTTC; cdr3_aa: CAGSPSTGTSGTWTQYF
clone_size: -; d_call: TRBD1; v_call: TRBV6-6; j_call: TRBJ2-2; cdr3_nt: TGTGCCAGCAGCCCTCCGGGACAGCCTCCCTTGCGGGAGCTGTTTTTT; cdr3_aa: CASSPPGQPPLRELFF
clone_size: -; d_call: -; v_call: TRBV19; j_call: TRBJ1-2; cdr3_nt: TGTGCCAGTAGTACCCCGCGGGGGGCTGCGGATGGCTACACCTTC; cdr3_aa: CASSTPRGAADGYTF
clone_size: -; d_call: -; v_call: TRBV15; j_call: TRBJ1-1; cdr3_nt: TGTGCCACCAGCGGGGGCGAGCCGAGGGGCACTGAAGCTTTCTTT; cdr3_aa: CATSGGEPRGTEAFF
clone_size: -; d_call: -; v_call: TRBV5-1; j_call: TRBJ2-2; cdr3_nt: TGCGCCAGCAGTCGGCCAGGGGGGACCGGGGAGCTGTTTTTT; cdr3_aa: CASSRPGGTGELFF
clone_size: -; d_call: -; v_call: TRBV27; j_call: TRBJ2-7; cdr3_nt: TGTGCCAGCAGTTACCAGGGTACCTACGAGCAGTACTTC; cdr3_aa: CASSYQGTYEQYF
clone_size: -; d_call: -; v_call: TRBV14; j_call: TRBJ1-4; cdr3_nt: TGTGCCAGCAGCCAGGACAGAACCGATGAAAAACTGTTTTTT; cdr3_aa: CASSQDRTDEKLFF
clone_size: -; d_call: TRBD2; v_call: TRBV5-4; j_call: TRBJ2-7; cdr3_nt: TGTGCCAGCAGCTTCCCACTAGCGAGCTCCTACGAGCAGTACTTC; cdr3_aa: CASSFPLASSYEQYF
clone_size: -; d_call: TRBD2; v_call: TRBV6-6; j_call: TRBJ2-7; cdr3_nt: TGTGCCAGCGGCCTAGCGGGAGGGGGTTACGAGCAGTACTTC; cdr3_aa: CASGLAGGGYEQYF
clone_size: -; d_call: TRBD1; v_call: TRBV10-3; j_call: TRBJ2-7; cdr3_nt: TGTGCCATCAGTGGACAGGGTAAATCCTACGAGCAGTACTTC; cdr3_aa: CAISGQGKSYEQYF
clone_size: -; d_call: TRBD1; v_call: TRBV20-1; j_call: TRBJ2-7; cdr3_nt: TGCAGTGCTCCCCATCCGGGACAGGCCTACGAGCAGTACTTC; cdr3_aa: CSAPHPGQAYEQYF
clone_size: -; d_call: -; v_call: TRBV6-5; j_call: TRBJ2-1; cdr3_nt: TGTGCCAGCAGTTATACAGAAGACAATGAGCAGTTCTTC; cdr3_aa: CASSYTEDNEQFF
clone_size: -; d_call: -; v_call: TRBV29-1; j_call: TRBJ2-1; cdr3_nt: TGCAGCGTTGAGAGGACTTCTAGAGTCAATGAGCAGTTCTTC; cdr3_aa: CSVERTSRVNEQFF
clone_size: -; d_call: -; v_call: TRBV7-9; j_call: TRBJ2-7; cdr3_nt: TGTGCCAGCAGCTTAGATGCGGGACTGGCGGCCTACGAGCAGTACTTC; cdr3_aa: CASSLDAGLAAYEQYF
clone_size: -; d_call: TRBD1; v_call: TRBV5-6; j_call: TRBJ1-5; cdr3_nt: TGTGCCAGCAGCATTTGGGACAGGGCAATCGCCGGGGGCAATCAGCCCCAGCATTTT; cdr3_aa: CASSIWDRAIAGGNQPQHF
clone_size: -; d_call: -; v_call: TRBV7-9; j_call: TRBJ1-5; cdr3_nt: TGTGCCAGCAGCTCCGAGGGGGGGCTGTTGGGTCAGCCCCAGCATTTT; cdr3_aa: CASSSEGGLLGQPQHF
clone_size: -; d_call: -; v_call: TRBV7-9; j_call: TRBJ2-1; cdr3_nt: TGTGCCAGCAGCCCTGCATTGGCTACCCACAATGAGCAGTTCTTC; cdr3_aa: CASSPALATHNEQFF
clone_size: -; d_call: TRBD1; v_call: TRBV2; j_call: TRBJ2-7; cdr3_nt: TGTGCCAGCAGTGAACTCGGGACAGGGGTTTTCCCCTACGAGCAGTACTTC; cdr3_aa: CASSELGTGVFPYEQYF
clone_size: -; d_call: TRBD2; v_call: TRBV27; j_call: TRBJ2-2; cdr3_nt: TGTGCCAGCAGTTTGGCAGCGGGAGCCCCGAACACCGGGGAGCTGTTTTTT; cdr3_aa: CASSLAAGAPNTGELFF
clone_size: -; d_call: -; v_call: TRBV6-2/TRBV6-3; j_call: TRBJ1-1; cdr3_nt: TGTGCCAGCAGTTACAGGGGCCCCCAGGGCCACACTGAAGCTTTCTTT; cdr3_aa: CASSYRGPQGHTEAFF